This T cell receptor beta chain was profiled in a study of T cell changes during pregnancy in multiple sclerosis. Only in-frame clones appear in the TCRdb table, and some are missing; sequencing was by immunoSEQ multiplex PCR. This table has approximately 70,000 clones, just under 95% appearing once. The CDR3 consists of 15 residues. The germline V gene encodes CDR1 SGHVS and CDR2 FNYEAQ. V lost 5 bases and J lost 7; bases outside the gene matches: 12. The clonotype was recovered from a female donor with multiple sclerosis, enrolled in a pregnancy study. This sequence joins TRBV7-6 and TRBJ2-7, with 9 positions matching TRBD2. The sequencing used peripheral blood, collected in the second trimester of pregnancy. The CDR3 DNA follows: TGTGCCAGCAGCCGTAGCGGGGGCCCTCTCTTTGAGCAGTACTTC. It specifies CASSRSGGPLFEQYF.